Listed below are T cell receptor beta chains from one sample, sequenced in a study of blood T cell repertoires in COVID-19. Profiling relied on immunoSEQ multiplex PCR, and the TCRdb table lists in-frame clones only, not all of them. The data contain 100,000 or so clones, 85% of them singletons. Input material: peripheral blood. Source of these receptors: a woman in her sixties or seventies with active or convalescent COVID-19. CDR3s include the opening cysteine and the closing phenylalanine or tryptophan.

>TRBV12-3/TRBV12-4|TRBJ2-1
CASSLLGNEQFF
>TRBV5-5|TRBJ2-1
CASRPTQTGQGYNEQFF
>TRBV28|TRBJ2-7
CASSLGGPYSYEQYF
>TRBV27|TRBJ2-2
CATRGARPNTGELFF
>TRBV2|TRBJ2-5
CAIETGGETQYF
>TRBV20-1|TRBJ2-1
CSASGTGGSYNEQFF
>TRBV29-1|TRBJ2-7
CSVVQGSHEQYF
>TRBV24-1|TRBJ1-2
CATSDGTGNGYTF
>TRBV24-1|TRBJ2-1
CATSDRGRPPQYSNEQFF
>TRBV7-2|TRBJ1-6
CASSLKRELRNSPLHF
>TRBV4-3|TRBJ1-3
CASSQAQGVGNTIYF
>TRBV11-2|TRBJ1-1
CASSSPIRRVPGLNTEAFF
>TRBV5-4|TRBJ2-1
CASSSYSGRGPNEQFF
>TRBV9|TRBJ2-7
CASSVESGRRYEQYF
>TRBV3-1/TRBV3-2|TRBJ2-2
CASSRKTSGNTGELFF
>TRBV3-1/TRBV3-2|TRBJ1-2
CASSLGTDGYTF
>TRBV7-6|TRBJ2-3
CASSLGLAGGQDTQYF
>TRBV6-1|TRBJ2-2
CASSEFGGLRELFF
>TRBV27|TRBJ2-7
CATRDRVDEQYF
>TRBV5-1|TRBJ1-1
CASSLEYDQGAFF
>TRBV4-3|TRBJ2-4
CASSQDQVAGVGEAKNIQYF
>TRBV18|TRBJ2-7
CASSPLDRGGSYEQYF
>TRBV19|TRBJ1-1
CASSPPGQLNTEAFF
>TRBV5-4|TRBJ2-7
CASSPDLQASSYEQYF
>TRBV28|TRBJ2-2
CASLNRDRVSTGELFF
>TRBV4-3|TRBJ1-2
CASSQTTGEAGYTF
>TRBV12-5|TRBJ2-3
CASGFSGGDREEGTDTQYF
>TRBV6-5|TRBJ2-2
CASPRDLYTGELFF